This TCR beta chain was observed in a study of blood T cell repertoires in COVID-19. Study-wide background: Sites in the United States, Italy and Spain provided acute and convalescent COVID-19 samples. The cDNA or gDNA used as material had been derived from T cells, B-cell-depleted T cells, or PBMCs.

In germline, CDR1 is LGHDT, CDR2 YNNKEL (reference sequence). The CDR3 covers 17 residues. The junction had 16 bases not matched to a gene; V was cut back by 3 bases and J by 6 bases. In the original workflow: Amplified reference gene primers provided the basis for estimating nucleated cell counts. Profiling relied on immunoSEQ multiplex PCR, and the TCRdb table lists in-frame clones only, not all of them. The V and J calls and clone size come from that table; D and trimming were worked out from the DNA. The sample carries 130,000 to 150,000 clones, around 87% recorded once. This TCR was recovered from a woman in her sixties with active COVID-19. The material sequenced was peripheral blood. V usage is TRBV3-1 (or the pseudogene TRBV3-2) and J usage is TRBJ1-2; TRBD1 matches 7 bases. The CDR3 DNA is TGTGCCAGCAGCCACTCCGAGGACAGGTCGTCGACTGATGGCTACACCTTC. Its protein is CASSHSEDRSSTDGYTF.